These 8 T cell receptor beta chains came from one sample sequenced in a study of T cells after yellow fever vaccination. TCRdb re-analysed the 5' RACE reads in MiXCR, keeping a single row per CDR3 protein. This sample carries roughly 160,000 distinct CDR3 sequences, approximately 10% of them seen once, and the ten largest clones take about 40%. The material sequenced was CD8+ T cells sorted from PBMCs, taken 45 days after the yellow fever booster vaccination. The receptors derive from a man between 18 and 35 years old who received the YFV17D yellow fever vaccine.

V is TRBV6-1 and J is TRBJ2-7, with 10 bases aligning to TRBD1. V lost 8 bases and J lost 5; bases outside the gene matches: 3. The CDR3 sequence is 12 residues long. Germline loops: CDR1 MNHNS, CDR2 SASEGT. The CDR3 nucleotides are TGTGCCAGCCGGGACAGGGGCCACGAGCAGTACTTC. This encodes CASRDRGHEQYF.

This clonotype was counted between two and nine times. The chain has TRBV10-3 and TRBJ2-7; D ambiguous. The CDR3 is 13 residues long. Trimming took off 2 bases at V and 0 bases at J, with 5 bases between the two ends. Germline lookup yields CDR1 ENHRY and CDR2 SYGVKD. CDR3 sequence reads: CAISEASSYEQYV. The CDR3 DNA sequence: TGTGCCATCAGTGAGGCCAGCTCCTACGAGCAGTACGTC.

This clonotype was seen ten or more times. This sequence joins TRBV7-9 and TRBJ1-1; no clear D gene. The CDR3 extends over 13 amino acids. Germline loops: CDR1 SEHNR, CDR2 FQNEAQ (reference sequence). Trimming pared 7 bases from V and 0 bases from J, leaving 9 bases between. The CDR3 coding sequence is TGTGCCAGCAACTCAGGAGTGAACACTGAAGCTTTCTTT. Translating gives CASNSGVNTEAFF.

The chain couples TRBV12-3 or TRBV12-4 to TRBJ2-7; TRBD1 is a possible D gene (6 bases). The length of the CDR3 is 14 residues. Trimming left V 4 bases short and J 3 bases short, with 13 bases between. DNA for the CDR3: TGTGCCAGCAGTTGGACAGTTTACTTCTACGAGCAGTACTTC. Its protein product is CASSWTVYFYEQYF.

The CDR3: CASSVADGGSYEQYF. As DNA, the CDR3 is TGTGCCAGCAGCGTAGCTGACGGGGGCTCCTACGAGCAGTACTTC. This chain connects TRBV9 to TRBJ2-7; a weak D match, TRBD2 (6 bases). Germline V gives CDR1 SGDLS, CDR2 YYNGEE. The CDR3 runs to 15 residues. Trimming took off 0 bases at V and 0 bases at J, with 10 bases between the two ends.

CDR3 bases: TGTGCCAGCAGCGCCATTACAGGGGACTACGAGCAGTACTTC. This gives the protein CASSAITGDYEQYF. This chain uses TRBV7-8 with TRBJ2-7; 7 bases align to TRBD1. The CDR3 sequence is 14 residues long. Trimming cost V 5 bases and J 3 bases; bases outside gene matches: 7. CDR1 and CDR2 (germline): SGHVS, FQNEAQ.

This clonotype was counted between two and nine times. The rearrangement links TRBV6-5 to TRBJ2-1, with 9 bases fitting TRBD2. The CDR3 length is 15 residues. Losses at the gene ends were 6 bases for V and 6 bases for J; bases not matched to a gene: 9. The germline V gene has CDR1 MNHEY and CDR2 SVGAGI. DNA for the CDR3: TGTGCCAGCAGCCGCGGGACGCGGGGGGGCAATGAGCAGTTCTTC. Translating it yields CASSRGTRGGNEQFF.

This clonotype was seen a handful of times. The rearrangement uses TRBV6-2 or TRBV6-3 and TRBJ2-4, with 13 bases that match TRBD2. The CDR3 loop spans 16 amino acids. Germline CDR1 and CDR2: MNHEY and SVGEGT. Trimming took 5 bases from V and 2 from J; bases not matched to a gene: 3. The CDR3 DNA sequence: TGTGCCAGCAGTCTGACTAGCGGGGGGCCCAAAAACATTCAGTACTTC. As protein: CASSLTSGGPKNIQYF.